The 15 T cell receptor beta chains in this list originate from one sample, sequenced in a study of blood T cell repertoires in COVID-19. Here immunoSEQ multiplex PCR was the method, and the copy in TCRdb shows in-frame clones only, minus some. The data show 180,000 or so clones, 80% to 85% seen once. Material: PBMCs or T cells enriched from blood (not recorded which). Every receptor here comes from a woman aged 55-69 years who had recovered from COVID-19.

This chain uses TRBV7-3 with TRBJ2-1; 7 nucleotides align to TRBD2. Looked up from germline, CDR1 is SGHTA and CDR2 is FQGTGA. Trimming removed 2 bases from V and 6 bases from J; junction bases left unmatched: 10. The CDR3 spans 16 residues. CDR3 coding DNA: TGTGCCAGCAGCTTACCGGGACTAAGAGGTCGCAATGAGCAGTTCTTC. Residues: CASSLPGLRGRNEQFF.

This rearrangement joins TRBV28 to TRBJ1-2; D not resolved. V lost 5 bases to trimming and J lost 4 bases, with 14 bases between them. The CDR3 loop spans 14 amino acids. Looked up from germline, CDR1 is MDHEN and CDR2 is SYDVKM. The CDR3 here is CASSPPLGVYGYTF. DNA of the CDR3: TGTGCCAGCAGTCCCCCGTTAGGAGTCTATGGCTACACCTTC.

The chain employs TRBV13 and TRBJ1-2, with 7 bases fitting TRBD1. There are 15 residues in the CDR3. Germline CDR1 PRHDT, CDR2 FYEKMQ (reference sequence). The V and J ends lost 1 base and 5 bases, in that order; junction bases with no gene match: 7. Here the CDR3 reads CASSLEGGARYGYTF. In nucleotides, the CDR3 is TGTGCCAGCAGCTTAGAAGGGGGCGCTAGGTATGGCTACACCTTC.

This rearrangement joins TRBV5-1 to TRBJ1-1; D ambiguous. The V end was cut by 0 bases, the J end by 3 bases, with 9 bases between. The length of the CDR3 is 14 residues. Per germline, CDR1 SGHRS and CDR2 YFSETQ. The DNA for the CDR3 is TGCGCCAGCAGCTTGGTTGAGGGAGACACTGAAGCTTTCTTT. As protein: CASSLVEGDTEAFF.

About this clone: At the DNA level, this CDR3 is encoded by other sequences in the same sample as well. The J gene is TRBJ2-5, the V gene TRBV5-1, with TRBD1 as a possible D gene (6 bases). The V end was cut by 0 bases, the J end by 2 bases, with 8 bases between. Germline assignment: CDR1 SGHRS and CDR2 YFSETQ. The CDR3 extends over 14 amino acids. The CDR3 sequence: CASSLGTAQETQYF. CDR3 DNA: TGCGCCAGCAGCTTGGGGACAGCTCAAGAGACCCAGTACTTC.

This clone was found once. V is TRBV18 and J is TRBJ1-2; 8 bases map to TRBD1. The CDR3 spans 17 residues. V lost 2 bases and J lost 1; bases outside the gene matches: 9. Germline CDR1 reads KGHSH; CDR2 reads LQKENI. As DNA, the CDR3 is TGTGCCAGCTCACCAACGGGCCCAGGGGGCAATAACTATGGCTACACCTTC. Translated: CASSPTGPGGNNYGYTF. Variable domain in full (rest from reference TRBV18 and TRBJ1-2): NAGVMQNPRHLVRRRGQEARLRCSPMKGHSHVYWYRQLPEEGLKFMVYLQKENIIDESGMPKERFSAEFPKEGPSILRIQQVVRGDSAAYFCASSPTGPGGNNYGYTFGSGTRLTVV.

The V gene is TRBV7-9, the J gene TRBJ1-4; weak D call: TRBD1 (6 bases). V was cut by 5 bases and J by 7 bases, with 20 bases left in between. The CDR3 is 16 residues long. CDR1 SEHNR and CDR2 FQNEAQ come from the germline V gene (reference sequence). CDR3 sequence: CASSKKDSPWGEKLFF. DNA for the CDR3: TGTGCCAGCAGCAAAAAGGACAGCCCATGGGGTGAAAAACTGTTTTTT.

The DNA for the CDR3 is TGTGCCAGCAGCCAAGGCAGGGGCGCGGGGGACTATGGCTACACCTTC. Its translation: CASSQGRGAGDYGYTF. The chain joins TRBV14 to TRBJ1-2; perhaps TRBD1 as D (6 bases). The CDR3 is 16 amino acids. CDR1 is SGHDN, CDR2 FVKESK, per germline. Trimming pared 1 base from V and 3 bases from J, leaving 15 bases between.

The V and J genes are TRBV7-3 and TRBJ1-2; 10 nucleotides agree with TRBD1. The CDR3 totals 14 residues. V dropped 5 bases and J dropped 6; count of bases not matched to a gene: 6. Germline-derived CDR1 and CDR2 are SGHTA and FQGTGA. The CDR3 region is CASSAWDRGNGYTF. CDR3 bases: TGTGCCAGCAGCGCTTGGGACAGGGGTAATGGCTACACCTTC.

This rearrangement joins TRBV4-1 to TRBJ2-7, with a weak D call TRBD1 (5 bases). Germline values: CDR1 MGHRA, CDR2 YSYEKL. The V end was cut by 3 bases, the J end by 0 bases, with 12 bases between. The CDR3 sequence is 15 residues long. For the CDR3, the DNA is TGCGCCAGCAGCCATGCCGGTGGGGCCTCCTACGAGCAGTACTTC. This codes for CASSHAGGASYEQYF.

This clone was counted once. The chain carries TRBV19 and TRBJ1-4, with D possibly matching TRBD1 (5 bases). Germline-derived CDR1 and CDR2 are LNHDA and SQIVND (reference sequence). Trimming left V 1 base short and J 5 bases short, with 8 bases between. The CDR3 runs to 14 residues. In DNA form, the CDR3 reads TGTGCCAGTAGTATAGGACAGCTCAATGAAAAACTGTTTTTT. It translates to CASSIGQLNEKLFF.

The V call is TRBV9, the J call TRBJ2-2; D not resolved. V shed 4 bases and J shed 3 bases, with 7 bases lying between them. Germline CDR1 and CDR2: SGDLS and YYNGEE. The CDR3 loop spans 13 amino acids. The CDR3 region has the DNA TGTGCCAGCAGCATTAGTTACACCGGGGAGCTGTTTTTT. Translated, it gives CASSISYTGELFF.

The V gene is TRBV15, the J gene TRBJ1-4; the D gene is possibly TRBD1 (6 bases). Germline V gene lookup returns CDR1 LNHNV and CDR2 YYDKDF (reference sequence). The CDR3 length is 14 residues. The V end lost 5 bases, the J end lost 6 bases, and 13 bases lay between the germline ends. CDR3 bases: TGTGCCACCAGCTCCCAACAGGGATATGAAAAACTGTTTTTT. Protein sequence: CATSSQQGYEKLFF.

In its sample, this clone was seen once. The V gene is TRBV5-1, the J gene TRBJ2-1; D may be TRBD2 (5 bases). The length of the CDR3 is 16 residues. Germline CDR1 SGHRS, CDR2 YFSETQ. Trimming pared 4 bases from V and 0 bases from J, leaving 14 bases between. The CDR3 sequence is CASSALSGSSYNEQFF. CDR3 in DNA: TGCGCCAGCAGCGCTTTATCGGGGAGCTCCTACAATGAGCAGTTCTTC.

V gene TRBV15 combines with J gene TRBJ1-1; D gene uncertain. This CDR3 is 15 amino acids long. Trimming took 4 bases from V and 5 from J, leaving 17 bases between them. Per the germline V gene, CDR1 is LNHNV and CDR2 is YYDKDF (reference sequence). CDR3 nucleotides: TGTGCCACCAGCAAAGGACGACCCGGGGAAACTGAAGCTTTCTTT. This gives the protein CATSKGRPGETEAFF.